This TCR beta chain was observed in a study of monozygotic twins with inflammatory bowel disease. Using the 5' RACE reads, TCRdb records one entry per CDR3 protein without DNA. This table lists about 440,000 distinct CDR3 sequences. Germline CDR1 reads SGHVS; CDR2 reads FQNEAQ. The CDR3 runs 15 residues. The rearrangement joins TRBV7-8 to TRBJ2-7; with no DNA, the TCRdb D assignment of TRBD1 cannot be verified. The sequenced material came from blood. The TCR originated in a human donor with ulcerative colitis or Crohn's disease, or a healthy co-twin of an affected twin (not recorded which). CDR3 sequence reads: CASSLLGQGAGEQYF.